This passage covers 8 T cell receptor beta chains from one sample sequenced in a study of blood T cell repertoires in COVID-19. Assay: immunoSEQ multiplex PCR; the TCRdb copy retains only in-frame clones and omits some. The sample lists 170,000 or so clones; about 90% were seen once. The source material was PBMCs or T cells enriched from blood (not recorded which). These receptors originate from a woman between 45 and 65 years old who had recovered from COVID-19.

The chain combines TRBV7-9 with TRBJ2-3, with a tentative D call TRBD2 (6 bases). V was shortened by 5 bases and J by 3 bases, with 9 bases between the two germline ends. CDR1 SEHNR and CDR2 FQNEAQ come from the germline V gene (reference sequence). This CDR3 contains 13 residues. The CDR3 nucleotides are TGTGCCAGCAGCCTCGGGAGTACAGATACGCAGTATTTT. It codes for CASSLGSTDTQYF.

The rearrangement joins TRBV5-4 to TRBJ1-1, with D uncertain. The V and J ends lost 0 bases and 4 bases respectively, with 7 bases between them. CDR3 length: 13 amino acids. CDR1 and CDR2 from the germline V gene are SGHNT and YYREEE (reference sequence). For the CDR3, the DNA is TGTGCCAGCAGCTTGGGCGGTGGCACTGAAGCTTTCTTT. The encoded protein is CASSLGGGTEAFF. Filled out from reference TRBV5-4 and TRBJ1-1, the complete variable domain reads ETGVTQSPTHLIKTRGQQVTLRCSSQSGHNTVSWYQQALGQGPQFIFQYYREEENGRGNFPPRFSGLQFPNYSSELNVNALELDDSALYLCASSLGGGTEAFFGQGTRLTVV.

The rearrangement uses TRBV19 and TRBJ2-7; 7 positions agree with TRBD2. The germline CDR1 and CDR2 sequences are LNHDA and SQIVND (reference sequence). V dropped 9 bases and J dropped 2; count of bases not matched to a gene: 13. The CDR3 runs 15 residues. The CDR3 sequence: CASSPGTKAPYEQYF. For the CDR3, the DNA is TGTGCCAGCTCGCCCGGGACTAAGGCCCCCTACGAGCAGTACTTC.

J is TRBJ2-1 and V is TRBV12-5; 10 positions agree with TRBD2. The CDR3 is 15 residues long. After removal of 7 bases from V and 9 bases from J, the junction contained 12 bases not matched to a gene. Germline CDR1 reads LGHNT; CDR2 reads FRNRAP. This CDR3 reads CASVASGTSAGEQFF. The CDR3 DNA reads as TGTGCTAGTGTTGCCTCCGGGACTAGCGCTGGTGAGCAGTTCTTC. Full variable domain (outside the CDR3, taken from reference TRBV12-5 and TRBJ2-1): DARVTQTPRHKVTEMGQEVTMRCQPILGHNTVFWYRQTMMQGLELLAYFRNRAPLDDSGMPKDRFSAEMPDATLATLKIQPSEPRDSAVYFCASVASGTSAGEQFFGPGTRLTVL.

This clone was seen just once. The CDR3 DNA follows: TGTGCCAGCAGCCAAGCGAGGACTAGCGGGCGCTCGAATGAGCAGTTCTTC. Residues: CASSQARTSGRSNEQFF. The gene calls are TRBV3-1 (or the pseudogene TRBV3-2) and TRBJ2-1; 11 bases are a match to TRBD2. The germline V gene has CDR1 LGHDT and CDR2 YNNKEL (reference sequence). V shed 1 base, J shed 7 bases, and the junction held 9 bases outside the gene matches. This CDR3 is built from 17 residues.

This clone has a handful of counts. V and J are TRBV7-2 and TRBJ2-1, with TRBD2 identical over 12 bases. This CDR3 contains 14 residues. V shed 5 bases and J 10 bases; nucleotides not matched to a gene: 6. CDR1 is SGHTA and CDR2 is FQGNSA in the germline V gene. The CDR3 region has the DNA TGTGCCAGCAGCCCTGGACTAGCGGGATACGAGCAGTTCTTC. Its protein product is CASSPGLAGYEQFF.

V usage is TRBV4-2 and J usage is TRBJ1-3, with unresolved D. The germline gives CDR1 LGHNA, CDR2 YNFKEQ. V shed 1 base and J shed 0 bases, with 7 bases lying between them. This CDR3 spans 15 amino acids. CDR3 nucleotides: TGTGCCAGCAGCCAAGGTGGGCACTCTGGAAACACCATATATTTT. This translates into CASSQGGHSGNTIYF.

CDR3 sequence reads: CASSPQGQGRRTQYF. CDR3 in DNA: TGTGCCAGCAGCCCGCAAGGACAGGGAAGGAGGACCCAGTACTTC. The rearrangement uses TRBV7-9 and TRBJ2-5; 8 bases match TRBD1. The V gene end was trimmed by 5 bases and the J gene end by 7 bases; junction bases not matched to a gene: 12. In germline, CDR1 is SEHNR, CDR2 FQNEAQ (reference sequence). The CDR3 is 15 residues long. The full variable domain, its missing parts supplied by reference TRBV7-9 and TRBJ2-5, is DTGVSQNPRHKITKRGQNVTFRCDPISEHNRLYWYRQTLGQGPEFLTYFQNEAQLEKSRLLSDRFSAERPKGSFSTLEIQRTEQGDSAMYLCASSPQGQGRRTQYFGPGTRLLVL.